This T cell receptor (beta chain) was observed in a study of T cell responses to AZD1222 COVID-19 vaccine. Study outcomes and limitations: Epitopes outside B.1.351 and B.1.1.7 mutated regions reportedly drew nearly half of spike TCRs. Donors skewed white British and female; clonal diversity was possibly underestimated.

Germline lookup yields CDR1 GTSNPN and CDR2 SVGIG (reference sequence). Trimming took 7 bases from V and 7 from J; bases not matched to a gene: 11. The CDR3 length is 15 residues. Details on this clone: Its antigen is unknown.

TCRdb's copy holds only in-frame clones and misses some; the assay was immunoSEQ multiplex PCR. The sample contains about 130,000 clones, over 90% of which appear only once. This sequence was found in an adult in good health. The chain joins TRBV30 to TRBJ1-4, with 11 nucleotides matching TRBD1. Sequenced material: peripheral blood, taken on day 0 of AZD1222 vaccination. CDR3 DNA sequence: TGTGCCTCACTTGAACCGGGACAGGGGGGTGAAAAACTGTTTTTT. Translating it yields CASLEPGQGGEKLFF.